This T cell receptor (beta chain) was recovered during a study of T-cell memory formation after mild COVID-19. Findings and caveats of the study: Shrinking CD4+ clones resided mostly in CM and EM, and CD8+ ones in EMRA. Pre-infection memory held some responding clones, suggesting pre-existing cross-reactive T cells responded.

TCR alpha and TCR beta cDNA libraries carrying sample barcodes and UMIs came from 5'RACE with constant-segment primers. TCRdb recomputed calls from the 5' RACE reads with MiXCR, one row per CDR3 protein. The sample yields more than 300,000 distinct CDR3 sequences, 20% to 25% seen once. Concerning this clonotype itself: As yet, its antigen is unknown.

This receptor was taken from a man in his late teens or twenties who had mild COVID-19 (a few samples of this study predate the infection). Cell type and time point are not known. Source material: PBMCs or a T cell subset sorted from them (not recorded which).

CDR3 DNA: TGTGCCAGCAGCTTGGCCGGAGGAAACACCATATATTTT. Translated, it gives CASSLAGGNTIYF. The gene calls are TRBV5-5 and TRBJ1-3; D gene unclear. V was trimmed by 0 bases and J by 4 bases, leaving 5 bases between them. This CDR3 comprises 13 residues. Germline CDR1 SGHKS, CDR2 YYEKEE (reference sequence).